What follows are 5 T cell receptor beta chains derived from one specimen sequenced in a study of shared clonotypes between healthy human individuals. The data were produced by immunoSEQ multiplex PCR, yet TCRdb's version contains in-frame clones alone and is incomplete. This repertoire shows hundreds of thousands of clones, roughly 95% found once; its top ten account for over 0.1%. Naive CD8 cells were CD45RO-negative, positively selected for CCR7, excluding terminally differentiated effector memory CD45RA+ cells. What was sequenced was naive CD8+ T cells sorted from blood. These receptors originate from a woman in her twenties or thirties in good health.

The chain couples TRBV5-6 to TRBJ1-2; D is unresolved. Germline CDR1 reads SGHDT; CDR2 reads YYEEEE. This CDR3 region has 15 residues. Trimming shortened V by 4 bases and J by 4 bases, and 17 bases separated the two germline ends. Written as DNA, the CDR3 is TGTGCCAGCAGCCTAGAGTCCCTGACGGGCTATGGCTACACCTTC. This translates into CASSLESLTGYGYTF.

V is TRBV20-1 and J is TRBJ2-7, with 7 nucleotides matching TRBD2. The trim removed 7 bases at V and 1 base at J, leaving 1 base unmatched. Per germline, CDR1 DFQATT and CDR2 SNEGSKA (reference sequence). The CDR3 contains 11 residues. Here the CDR3 reads CSGRESYEQYF. CDR3 DNA: TGCAGTGGGCGGGAGTCCTACGAGCAGTACTTC.

The rearrangement joins TRBV16 to TRBJ2-3; D gene uncertain. CDR1 is KGHSY, CDR2 FQNENV, per germline. This CDR3 comprises 13 residues. V lost 2 bases to trimming and J lost 4 bases, with 7 bases between them. CDR3 bases: TGTGCCAGCAGCCAAGGCGTGTCAGATACGCAGTATTTT. It specifies CASSQGVSDTQYF.

The V call is TRBV6-1, the J call TRBJ2-1; D possibly corresponds to TRBD2 (5 bases). There are 15 residues in the CDR3. CDR1 is MNHNS, CDR2 SASEGT, per germline. The ends were cut back, 3 bases at V and 0 bases at J, with 9 bases in the middle. DNA of the CDR3: TGTGCCAGCAGTGAGTTGGAGGACTCCTACAATGAGCAGTTCTTC. Translating it yields CASSELEDSYNEQFF.

This clone has just one count. This chain uses TRBV29-1 with TRBJ2-1, with TRBD2 matching 15 bases. The CDR3 is 18 residues long. The trim removed 1 base at V and 4 bases at J, leaving 8 bases unmatched. Germline V gene lookup returns CDR1 SQVTM and CDR2 ANQGSEA. The CDR3 region is CSVEGGLAGGADYNEQFF. In DNA form, the CDR3 reads TGCAGCGTTGAAGGAGGACTAGCGGGAGGGGCGGATTACAATGAGCAGTTCTTC.